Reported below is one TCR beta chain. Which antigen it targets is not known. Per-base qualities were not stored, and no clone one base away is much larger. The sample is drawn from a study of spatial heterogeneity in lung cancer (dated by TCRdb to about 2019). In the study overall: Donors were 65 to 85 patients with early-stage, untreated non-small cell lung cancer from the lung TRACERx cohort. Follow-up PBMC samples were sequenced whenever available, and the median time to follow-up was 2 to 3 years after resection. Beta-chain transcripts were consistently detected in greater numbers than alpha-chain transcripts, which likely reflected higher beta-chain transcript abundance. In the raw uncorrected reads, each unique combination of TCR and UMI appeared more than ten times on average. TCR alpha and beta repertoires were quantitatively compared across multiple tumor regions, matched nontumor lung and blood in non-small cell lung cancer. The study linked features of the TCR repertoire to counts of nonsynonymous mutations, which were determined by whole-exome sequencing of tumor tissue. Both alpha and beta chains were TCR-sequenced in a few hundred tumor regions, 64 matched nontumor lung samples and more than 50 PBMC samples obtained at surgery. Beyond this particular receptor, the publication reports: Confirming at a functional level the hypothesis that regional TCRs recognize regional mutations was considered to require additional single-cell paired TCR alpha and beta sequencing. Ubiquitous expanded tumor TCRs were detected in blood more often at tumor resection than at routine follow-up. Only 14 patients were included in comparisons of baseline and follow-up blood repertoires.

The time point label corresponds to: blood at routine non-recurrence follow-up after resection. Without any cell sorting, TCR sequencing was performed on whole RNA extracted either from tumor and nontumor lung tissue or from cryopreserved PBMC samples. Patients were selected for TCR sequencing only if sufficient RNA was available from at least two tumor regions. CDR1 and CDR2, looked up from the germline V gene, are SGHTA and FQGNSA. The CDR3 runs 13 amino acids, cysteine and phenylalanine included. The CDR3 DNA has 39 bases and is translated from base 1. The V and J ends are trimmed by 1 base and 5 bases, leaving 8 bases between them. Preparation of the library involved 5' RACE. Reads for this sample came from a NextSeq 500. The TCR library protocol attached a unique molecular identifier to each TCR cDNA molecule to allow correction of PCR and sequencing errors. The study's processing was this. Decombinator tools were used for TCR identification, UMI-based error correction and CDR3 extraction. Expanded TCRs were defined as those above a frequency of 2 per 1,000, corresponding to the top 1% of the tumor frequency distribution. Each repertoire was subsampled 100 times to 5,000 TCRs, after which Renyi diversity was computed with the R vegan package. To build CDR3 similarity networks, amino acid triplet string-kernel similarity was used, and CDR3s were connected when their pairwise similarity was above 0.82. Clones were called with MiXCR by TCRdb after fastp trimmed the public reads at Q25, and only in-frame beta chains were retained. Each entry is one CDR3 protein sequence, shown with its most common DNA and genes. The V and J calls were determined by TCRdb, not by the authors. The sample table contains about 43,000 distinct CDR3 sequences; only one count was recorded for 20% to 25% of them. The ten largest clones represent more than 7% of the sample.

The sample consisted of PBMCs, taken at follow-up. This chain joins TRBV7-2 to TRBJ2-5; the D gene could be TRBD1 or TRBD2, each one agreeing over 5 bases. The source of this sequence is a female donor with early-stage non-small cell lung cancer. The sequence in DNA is TGTGCCAGCAGCTTAGTATGGGGGGAGACCCAGTACTTC. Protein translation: CASSLVWGETQYF.